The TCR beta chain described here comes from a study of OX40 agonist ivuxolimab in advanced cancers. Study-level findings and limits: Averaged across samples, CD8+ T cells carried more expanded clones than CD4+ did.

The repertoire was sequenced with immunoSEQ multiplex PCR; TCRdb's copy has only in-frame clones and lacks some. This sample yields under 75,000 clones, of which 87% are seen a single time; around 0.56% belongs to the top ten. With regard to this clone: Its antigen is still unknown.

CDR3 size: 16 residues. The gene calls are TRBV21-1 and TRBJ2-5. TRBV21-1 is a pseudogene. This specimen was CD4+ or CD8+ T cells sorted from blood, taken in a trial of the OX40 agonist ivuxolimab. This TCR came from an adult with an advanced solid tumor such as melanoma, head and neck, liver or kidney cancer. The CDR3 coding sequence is TGTGCCAGCAGCAAATTCCGGGACCATAAATTCGAGACCCAGTACTTC. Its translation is CASSKFRDHKFETQYF.